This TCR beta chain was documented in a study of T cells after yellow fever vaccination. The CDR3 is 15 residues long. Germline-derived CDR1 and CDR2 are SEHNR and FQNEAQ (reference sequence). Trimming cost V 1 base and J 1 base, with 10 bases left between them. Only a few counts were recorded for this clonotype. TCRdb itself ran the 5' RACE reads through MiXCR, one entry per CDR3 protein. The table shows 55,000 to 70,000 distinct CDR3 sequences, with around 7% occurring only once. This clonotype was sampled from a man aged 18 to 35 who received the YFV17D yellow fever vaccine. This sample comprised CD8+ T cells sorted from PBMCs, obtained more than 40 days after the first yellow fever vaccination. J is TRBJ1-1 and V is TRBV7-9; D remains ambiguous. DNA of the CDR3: TGTGCCAGCAGCTTAGAAGGCTTCACGAACACTGAAGCTTTCTTT. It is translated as CASSLEGFTNTEAFF.